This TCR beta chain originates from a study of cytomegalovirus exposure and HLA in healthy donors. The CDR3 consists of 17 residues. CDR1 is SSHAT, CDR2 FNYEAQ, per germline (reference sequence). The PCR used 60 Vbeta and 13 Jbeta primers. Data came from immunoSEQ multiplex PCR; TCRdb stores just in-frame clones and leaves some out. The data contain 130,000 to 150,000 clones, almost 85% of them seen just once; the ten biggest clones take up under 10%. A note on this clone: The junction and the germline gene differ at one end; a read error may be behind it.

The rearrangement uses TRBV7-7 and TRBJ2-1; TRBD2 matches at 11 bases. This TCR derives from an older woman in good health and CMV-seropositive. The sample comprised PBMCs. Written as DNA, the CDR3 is TGTGCTAGCAGTCGAACTAGCGGGAGAGCGTCCTACAATGAGCAGTTCTTC. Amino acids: CASSRTSGRASYNEQFF.